One T cell receptor beta chain is described in this entry. What it recognizes is unknown. This sample was included in a study of shared clonotypes between healthy human individuals. Study results and limitations: Clonotype sharing among donors was thought likely to change with sequencing depth.

Assay execution proceeded at the deep level. Ten immunoSEQ deep assay plates held the unsorted PBMC DNA. Sequencing used immunoSEQ multiplex PCR; TCRdb keeps in-frame clones, though not all of them. The sample has fewer than 500,000 clones, almost 80% seen once. The J segment lost 3 bases and the V segment lost 0 bases, leaving 5 bases of the junction unmatched. This CDR3 has 15 residues. Germline CDR1 and CDR2: SGDLS and YYNGEE. This TCR derives from a woman aged 40 to 50 in good health. Some clones in this sample may be carry-over from other donors' samples. The rearrangement uses TRBV9 and TRBJ1-1, with 7 bases that match TRBD1. The sample was PBMCs. CDR3 nucleotides: TGTGCCAGCAGCGTAGGAGGGGGCCGGGACACTGAAGCTTTCTTT. Translation gives CASSVGGGRDTEAFF.